This T cell receptor (beta chain) was sequenced in a study of OX40 agonist ivuxolimab in advanced cancers. Regarding the complete study: The costimulatory receptor OX40 (CD134) was targeted by ivuxolimab, a fully human IgG2 agonistic monoclonal antibody. Of the approximately 54 patients in dose escalation, about 19 had hepatocellular carcinoma, roughly 15 had melanoma, 9 had renal cell carcinoma and 9 had head and neck cancer. Patients were allowed to have had prior anti-PD-1, anti-PD-L1 or anti-CTLA-4 therapy, and roughly 40% of the dose-escalation patients had been treated with checkpoint inhibitors. Intravenous ivuxolimab was administered to patients every 2 weeks at six dose levels: 0.01, 0.1, 0.3, 1.5, 3 and 10 mg/kg. Three dose-escalation patients achieved partial responses, one with hepatocellular carcinoma and two with cutaneous melanoma. The purpose of peripheral TCRbeta sequencing was to test whether ivuxolimab changed TCR sequence diversity and led to clonal T-cell expansion. In the dose-escalation cohort, 65% to 90% of patients were male, and the mean age was around 60 years, with a range of roughly 20 to 80. The paper reports the monotherapy dose-escalation portion (N = 52 patients) of the phase I ivuxolimab trial. Broader findings and caveats from the paper: At doses from 0.1 to 3.0 mg/kg, clonal expansion was seen in both CD4+ and CD8+ blood T cells between baseline and week 6. After ivuxolimab, expanded clones were on average more numerous among CD8+ T cells than among CD4+ T cells. In the 0.1-3.0 mg/kg groups, partial responders had among the lowest normalized peripheral clonal expansion, particularly in CD8+ T cells. Low levels of normalized T-cell clonal expansion were also seen in some patients who did not respond. Antigen specificity was not determined for the clonally expanded peripheral T cells.

About this clone: The antigen it binds to is not known. Per-base quality was not reported, and no clone a single base away is much larger than it.

The trial excluded patients who had a history of autoimmune disease or who were on systemic immunosuppression. Peripheral blood for TCR sequencing was collected from all dose cohorts at baseline, on cycle 4 day 1, and on cycle 7 day 1. The samples were drawn from a first-in-human, open-label, multicenter phase I dose-escalation trial of ivuxolimab. The trial enrolled adults with locally advanced or metastatic head and neck squamous cell, hepatocellular, melanoma or renal cell carcinoma. Before TCR sequencing, CD4+ T cells and CD8+ T cells were sorted from peripheral blood as separate populations. The CDR3 starts with the cysteine, ends with the phenylalanine, and has 18 residues. Only the CDR3 DNA stays, 54 bases, in frame from base 1. Relative to germline, V is missing 2 bases and J is missing 5 bases, with 12 bases of the junction outside any gene match. Sequences LGHNA (CDR1) and YNFKEQ (CDR2) are obtained from the germline V gene.

For sequencing of the TCRbeta CDR3 region, genomic DNA was extracted from the sorted cells. The immunoSEQ Assay was used to sequence the TCRbeta CDR3 regions. The source is immuneACCESS, and TCRdb retained only in-frame sequences with V and J called. Part of the clones is not carried over; for the studies checked, unresolved V genes explain less than half of this, and the remainder is unexplained. The sample table contains about 110,000 clones; only one count was recorded for less than 95% of them. The top ten clones comprise over 0.6% of the sample. The sequenced sample was CD4+ or CD8+ T cells sorted from blood, obtained in a trial of the OX40 agonist ivuxolimab. The sequence came from an adult with an advanced solid tumor such as melanoma, head and neck, liver or kidney cancer. This chain joins TRBV4-2 to TRBJ2-5; 12 central bases correspond to TRBD2. The base sequence is TGTGCCAGCAGCCAAAAGTACGGACTAGCGGGAATTTCGGAGACCCAGTACTTC. It translates to CASSQKYGLAGISETQYF.